The sequence of this TCR beta chain was determined in a study of cytomegalovirus exposure and HLA in healthy donors. The PCR ran on 60 Vbeta and 13 Jbeta primers. The assay was immunoSEQ multiplex PCR, and TCRdb's table has in-frame clones only and misses some. The sample has 170,000 or so clones; about 84% are singletons. Findings and caveats of the study: Altogether, 164 TCR beta chains were recorded as cytomegalovirus-associated. In an earlier analysis, most TCR beta V segments were productive about 87% or about 30% of the time. Later analysis found that TCR beta chains associated with HLA were more clonally expanded than other, equally common chains. There were a few CMV-associated chains whose specificity for CMV antigens was confirmed in vitro.

There are 17 residues in the CDR3. Germline V gene sequence: CDR1 SGHDT, CDR2 YYEEEE. Trimming took 4 bases from V and 4 from J, leaving 21 bases between them. Concerning this clone itself: The antigen is undetermined.

The origin of this receptor is a man between 18 and 35 years old in good health and CMV-seronegative. The J gene is TRBJ1-5, the V gene TRBV5-6; tentative D call: TRBD1 (6 bases). Material: PBMCs. The CDR3 loop is CASSAGGSGVRNQPQHF. CDR3 in DNA: TGTGCCAGCAGCGCCGGTGGTTCAGGGGTCCGAAATCAGCCCCAGCATTTT.